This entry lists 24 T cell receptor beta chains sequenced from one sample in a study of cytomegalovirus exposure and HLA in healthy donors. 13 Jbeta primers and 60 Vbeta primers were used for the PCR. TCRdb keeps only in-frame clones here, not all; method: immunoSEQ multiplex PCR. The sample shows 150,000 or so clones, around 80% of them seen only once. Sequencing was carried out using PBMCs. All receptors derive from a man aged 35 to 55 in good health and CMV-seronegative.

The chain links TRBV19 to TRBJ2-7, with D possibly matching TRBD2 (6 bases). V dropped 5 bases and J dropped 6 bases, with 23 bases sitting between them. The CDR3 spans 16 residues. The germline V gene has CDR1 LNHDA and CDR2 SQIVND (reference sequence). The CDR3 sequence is CASSPGRTSGWREQYF. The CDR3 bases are TGTGCCAGTAGTCCCGGGCGGACAAGCGGGTGGCGCGAGCAGTACTTC.

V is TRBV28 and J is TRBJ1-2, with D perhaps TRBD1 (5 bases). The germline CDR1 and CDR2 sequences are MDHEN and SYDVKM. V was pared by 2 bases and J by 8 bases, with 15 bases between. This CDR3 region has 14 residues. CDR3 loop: CASSLMAGNDGYTF. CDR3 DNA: TGTGCCAGCAGTTTAATGGCAGGGAATGACGGCTACACCTTC.

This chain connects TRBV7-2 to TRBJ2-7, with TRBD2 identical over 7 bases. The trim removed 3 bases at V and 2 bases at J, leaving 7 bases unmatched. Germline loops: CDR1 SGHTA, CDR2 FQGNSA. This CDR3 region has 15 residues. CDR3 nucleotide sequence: TGTGCCAGCAGCTTTCAGATCAGCGGGGCCTACGAGCAGTACTTC. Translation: CASSFQISGAYEQYF.

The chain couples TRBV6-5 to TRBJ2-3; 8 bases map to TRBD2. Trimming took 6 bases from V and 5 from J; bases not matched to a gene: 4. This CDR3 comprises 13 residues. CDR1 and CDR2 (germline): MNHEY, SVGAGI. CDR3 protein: CASRGTRGDTQYF. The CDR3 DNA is TGTGCCAGCAGGGGGACTAGGGGAGATACGCAGTATTTT.

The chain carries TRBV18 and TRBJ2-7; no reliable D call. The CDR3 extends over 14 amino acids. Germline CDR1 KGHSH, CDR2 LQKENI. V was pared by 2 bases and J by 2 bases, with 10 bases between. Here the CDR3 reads CASSPGRQTYEQYF. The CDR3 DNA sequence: TGTGCCAGCTCACCAGGCAGGCAAACCTACGAGCAGTACTTC.

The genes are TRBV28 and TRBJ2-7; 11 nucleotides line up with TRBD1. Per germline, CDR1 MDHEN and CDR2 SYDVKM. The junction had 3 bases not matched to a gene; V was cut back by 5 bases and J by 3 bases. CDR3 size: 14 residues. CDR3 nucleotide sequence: TGTGCCAGCAGTCCGGGACAGGGGGGCTACGAGCAGTACTTC. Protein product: CASSPGQGGYEQYF.

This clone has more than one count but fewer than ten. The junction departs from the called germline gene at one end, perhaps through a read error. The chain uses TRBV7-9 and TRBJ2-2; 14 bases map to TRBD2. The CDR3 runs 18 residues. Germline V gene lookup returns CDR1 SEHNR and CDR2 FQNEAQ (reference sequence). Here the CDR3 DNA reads TGTTCCAGCAGCTTAGGGACTAGCGGGAGCCTGGGCACCGGGGAGCTGTTTTTT. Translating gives CSSSLGTSGSLGTGELFF. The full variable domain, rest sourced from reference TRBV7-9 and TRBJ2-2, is DTGVSQNPRHKITKRGQNVTFRCDPISEHNRLYWYRQTLGQGPEFLTYFQNEAQLEKSRLLSDRFSAERPKGSFSTLEIQRTEQGDSAMYLCSSSLGTSGSLGTGELFFGEGSRLTVL.

The CDR3 loop reads CASSLDGGASYEQYF. The DNA for the CDR3 is TGTGCCAGCAGCTTAGACGGAGGGGCAAGTTACGAGCAGTACTTC. The rearrangement uses TRBV7-2 and TRBJ2-7; D perhaps matches TRBD2 (6 bases). Germline V gene sequence: CDR1 SGHTA, CDR2 FQGNSA. With 1 base removed from V and 4 bases from J, the gap between germline ends came to 14 bases. The CDR3 totals 15 residues.

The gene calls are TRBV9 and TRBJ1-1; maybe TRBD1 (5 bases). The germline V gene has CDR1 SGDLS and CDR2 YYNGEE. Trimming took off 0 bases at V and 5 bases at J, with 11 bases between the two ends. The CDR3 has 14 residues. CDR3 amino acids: CASSVGRGGTEAFF. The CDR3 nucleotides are TGTGCCAGCAGCGTAGGGAGGGGTGGTACTGAAGCTTTCTTT.

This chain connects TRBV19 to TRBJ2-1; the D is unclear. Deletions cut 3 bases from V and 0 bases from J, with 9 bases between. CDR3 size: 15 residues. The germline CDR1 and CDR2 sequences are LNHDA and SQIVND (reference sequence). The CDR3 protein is CASSIGYSSYNEQFF. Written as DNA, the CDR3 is TGTGCCAGTAGTATTGGCTACAGCTCCTACAATGAGCAGTTCTTC.

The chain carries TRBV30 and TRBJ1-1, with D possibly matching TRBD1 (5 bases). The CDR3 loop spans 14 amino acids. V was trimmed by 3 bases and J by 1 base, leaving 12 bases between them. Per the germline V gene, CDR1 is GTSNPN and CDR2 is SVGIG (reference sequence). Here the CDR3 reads CAWRGRRENTEAFF. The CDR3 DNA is TGTGCCTGGAGGGGCCGCAGGGAGAACACTGAAGCTTTCTTT.

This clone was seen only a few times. CDR3 sequence (DNA): TGTGCCAGCAGCTTGCTTCGAGAGGCCAAAAACATTCAGTACTTC. This encodes CASSLLREAKNIQYF. The gene calls are TRBV11-2 and TRBJ2-4, with unresolved D. CDR1 SGHAT and CDR2 FQNNGV come from the germline V gene. CDR3 size: 15 residues. V lost 3 bases and J lost 1, with 10 bases in between.

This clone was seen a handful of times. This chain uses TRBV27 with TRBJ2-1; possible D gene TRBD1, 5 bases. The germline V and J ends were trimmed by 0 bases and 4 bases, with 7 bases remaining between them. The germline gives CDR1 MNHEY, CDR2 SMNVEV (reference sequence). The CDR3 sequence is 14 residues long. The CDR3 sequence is CASSLSGQYNEQFF. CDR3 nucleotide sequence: TGTGCCAGCAGTTTATCTGGACAATACAATGAGCAGTTCTTC.

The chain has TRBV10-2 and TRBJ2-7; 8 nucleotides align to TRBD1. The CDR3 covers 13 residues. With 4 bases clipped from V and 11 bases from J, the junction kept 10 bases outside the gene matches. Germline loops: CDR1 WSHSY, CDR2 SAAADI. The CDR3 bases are TGCGCCAGCAGTGTAGGACAGGGCGACTCCAAGTACTTC. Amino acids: CASSVGQGDSKYF.

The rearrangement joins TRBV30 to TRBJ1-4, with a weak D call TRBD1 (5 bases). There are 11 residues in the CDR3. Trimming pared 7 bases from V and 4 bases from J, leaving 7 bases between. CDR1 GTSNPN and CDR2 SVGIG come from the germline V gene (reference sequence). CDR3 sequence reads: CASDSNEKLFF. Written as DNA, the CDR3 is TGTGCCTCTGACAGTAATGAAAAACTGTTTTTT.

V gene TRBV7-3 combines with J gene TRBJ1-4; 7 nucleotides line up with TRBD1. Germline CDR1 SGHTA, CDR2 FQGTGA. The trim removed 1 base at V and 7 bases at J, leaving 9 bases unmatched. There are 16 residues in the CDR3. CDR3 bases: TGTGCCAGCAGCTTAAACCCCGACAGGGTGGGTGAAAAACTGTTTTTT. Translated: CASSLNPDRVGEKLFF.

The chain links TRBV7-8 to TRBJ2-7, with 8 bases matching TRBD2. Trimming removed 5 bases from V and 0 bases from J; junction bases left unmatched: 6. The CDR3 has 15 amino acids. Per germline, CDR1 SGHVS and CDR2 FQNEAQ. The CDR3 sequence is CASSVGGGSSYEQYF. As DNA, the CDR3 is TGTGCCAGCAGCGTCGGGGGGGGCAGCTCCTACGAGCAGTACTTC.

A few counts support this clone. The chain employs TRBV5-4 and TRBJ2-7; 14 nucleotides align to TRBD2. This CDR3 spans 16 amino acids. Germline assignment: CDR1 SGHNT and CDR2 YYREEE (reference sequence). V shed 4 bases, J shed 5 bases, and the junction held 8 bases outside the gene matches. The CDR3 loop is CASSDPTSGRVNEQYF. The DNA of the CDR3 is TGTGCCAGCAGCGACCCGACTAGCGGGAGGGTTAACGAGCAGTACTTC. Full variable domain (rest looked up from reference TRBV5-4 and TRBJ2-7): ETGVTQSPTHLIKTRGQQVTLRCSSQSGHNTVSWYQQALGQGPQFIFQYYREEENGRGNFPPRFSGLQFPNYSSELNVNALELDDSALYLCASSDPTSGRVNEQYFGPGTRLTVT.

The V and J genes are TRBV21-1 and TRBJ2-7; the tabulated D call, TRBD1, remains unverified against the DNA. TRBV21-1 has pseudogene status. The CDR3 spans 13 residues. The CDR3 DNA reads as TGTGCCAGCAGCAAAGATCCCAGACACGAGCAGTACGTC. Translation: CASSKDPRHEQYV.

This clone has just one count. The CDR3 spells CATSRAGEPYEQYV. CDR3 nucleotide sequence: TGTGCCACCAGCAGAGCCGGGGAACCCTACGAGCAGTACGTC. This sequence joins TRBV15 and TRBJ2-7, with a possible D match to TRBD2 (5 bases). The CDR3 runs 14 residues. The germline gives CDR1 LNHNV, CDR2 YYDKDF (reference sequence). V lost 1 base, J lost 2 bases, and 9 bases lay in between.

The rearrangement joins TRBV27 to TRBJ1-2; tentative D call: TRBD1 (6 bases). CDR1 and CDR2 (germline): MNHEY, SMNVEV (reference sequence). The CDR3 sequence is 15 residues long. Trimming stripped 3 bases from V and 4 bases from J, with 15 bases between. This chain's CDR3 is CASSFNRGAAYGYTF. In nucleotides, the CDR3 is TGTGCCAGCAGTTTTAATCGGGGGGCCGCCTATGGCTACACCTTC.

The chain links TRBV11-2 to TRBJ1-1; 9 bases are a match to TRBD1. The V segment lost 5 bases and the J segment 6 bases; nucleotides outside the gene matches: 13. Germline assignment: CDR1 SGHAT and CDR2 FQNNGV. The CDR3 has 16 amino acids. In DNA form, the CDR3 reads TGTGCCAGCAGCCGACACCTCTCTACAGGGGGCCCTGAAGCTTTCTTT. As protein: CASSRHLSTGGPEAFF. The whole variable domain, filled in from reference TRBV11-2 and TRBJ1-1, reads EAGVAQSPRYKIIEKRQSVAFWCNPISGHATLYWYQQILGQGPKLLIQFQNNGVVDDSQLPKDRFSAERLKGVDSTLKIQPAKLEDSAVYLCASSRHLSTGGPEAFFGQGTRLTVV.

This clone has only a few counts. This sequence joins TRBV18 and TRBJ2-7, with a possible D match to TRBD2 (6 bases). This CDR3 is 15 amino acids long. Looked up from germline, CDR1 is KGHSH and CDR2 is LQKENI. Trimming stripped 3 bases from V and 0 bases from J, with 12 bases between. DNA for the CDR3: TGTGCCAGCTCACCCAGTAGCGGCAGCTCCTACGAGCAGTACGTC. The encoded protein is CASSPSSGSSYEQYV.

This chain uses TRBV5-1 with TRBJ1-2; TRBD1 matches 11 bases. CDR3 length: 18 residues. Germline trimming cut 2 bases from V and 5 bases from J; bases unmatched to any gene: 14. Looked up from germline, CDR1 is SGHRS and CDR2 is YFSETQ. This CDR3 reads CASSLQISGTGGPYGYTF. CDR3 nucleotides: TGCGCCAGCAGCTTACAAATCTCCGGGACAGGGGGACCATATGGCTACACCTTC.